This T cell receptor beta chain originates from a study of CD8 T cells in Susac syndrome. Study summary: When blood was collected, patients with Susac syndrome were therapy-naive, were taking corticosteroids, or were receiving intravenous immunoglobulin alone.

Reverse transcription of about 0.5 to 1 ug RNA was performed with random hexamers. MiXCR was run by TCRdb on the immunoSEQ multiplex PCR reads, yielding one entry per CDR3 protein. The sample has about 130,000 distinct CDR3 sequences; 90% to 95% are singletons. Sequencing input: CD8+ T cells from PBMCs. The origin of this receptor is a human donor with Susac syndrome.

In DNA form, the CDR3 reads TGTGCCACCAGCAGAGGGGAACTAGAGTGGGACACCGGGGAGCTGTTTTTT. Protein sequence: CATSRGELEWDTGELFF. V is TRBV15 and J is TRBJ2-2; tentatively, D is TRBD2 (5 bases). The CDR3 is 17 amino acids. Trimming stripped 1 base from V and 3 bases from J, with 15 bases between. CDR1 is LNHNV, CDR2 YYDKDF, per germline (reference sequence).